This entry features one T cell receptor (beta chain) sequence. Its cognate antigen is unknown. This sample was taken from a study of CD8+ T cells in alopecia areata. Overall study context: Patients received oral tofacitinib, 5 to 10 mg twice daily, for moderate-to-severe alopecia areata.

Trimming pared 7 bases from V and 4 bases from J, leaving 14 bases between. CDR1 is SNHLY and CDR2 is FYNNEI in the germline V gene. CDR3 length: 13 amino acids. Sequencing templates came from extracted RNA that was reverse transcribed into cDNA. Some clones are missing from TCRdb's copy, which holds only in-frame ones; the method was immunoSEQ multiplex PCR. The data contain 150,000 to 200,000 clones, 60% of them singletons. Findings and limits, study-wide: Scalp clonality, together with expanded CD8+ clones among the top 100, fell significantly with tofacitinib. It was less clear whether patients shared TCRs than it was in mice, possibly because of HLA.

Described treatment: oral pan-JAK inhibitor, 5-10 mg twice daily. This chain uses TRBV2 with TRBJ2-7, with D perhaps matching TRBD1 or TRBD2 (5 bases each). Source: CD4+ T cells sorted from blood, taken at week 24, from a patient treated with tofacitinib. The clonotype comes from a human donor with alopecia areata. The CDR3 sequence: CASTFGTAYEQYF. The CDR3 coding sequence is TGTGCCAGCACGTTTGGGACGGCATACGAGCAGTACTTC.